These 22 T cell receptor beta chains originate from one sample sequenced in a study of T cells in Graves' hyperthyroidism and ophthalmopathy (dated by TCRdb to the late 2010s). Receptor amplification or capture employed multiplex PCR. The sequencer listed for this sample is Illumina HiSeq 2000. The TCR beta CDR3 regions were amplified from RNA transcripts. A first-round RT-PCR of the TCR CDR3 used the HTBI primer set with the Qiagen OneStep RT-PCR kit. The public sequencing data were trimmed at Q25 with fastp and processed into clonotypes with MiXCR by TCRdb, which kept only in-frame beta chains. Each entry is one CDR3 protein sequence, shown with its most common DNA and genes. Within this sample are hundreds of thousands of distinct CDR3 sequences, with around 24% of them counted one time only. The biggest ten clones account for 11% of the sample. Sequenced: blood. The receptor set was obtained from a woman aged 25 to 39 with Graves' ophthalmopathy.

The genes are TRBV6-2 or TRBV6-3 and TRBJ1-2, with D tentatively TRBD1 (5 bases). V lost 5 bases, J lost 8 bases, and 18 bases lay in between. The CDR3 spans 14 residues. Per the germline V gene, CDR1 is MNHEY and CDR2 is SVGEGT. CDR3 sequence reads: CASSRAGPRAGYTF. CDR3 DNA: TGTGCCAGCAGTCGCGCGGGACCGCGAGCGGGCTACACCTTC.

This clonotype appeared many times. The CDR3, as DNA: TGCAGCGTGGAACGGGCAGGGGGCACTGAAGCTTTCTTT. It encodes CSVERAGGTEAFF. The chain employs TRBV29-1 and TRBJ1-1, with 7 positions matching TRBD1. The CDR3 runs 13 residues. From germline, CDR1 is SQVTM and CDR2 ANQGSEA. Losses at the gene ends were 6 bases for V and 4 bases for J; bases not matched to a gene: 8.

In the case of this clonotype: The junction shows a germline mismatch at one end, possibly a read error. This sequence joins TRBV9 and TRBJ1-6, with a tentative D call TRBD1 (5 bases). The CDR3 totals 16 residues. Germline values: CDR1 SGDLS, CDR2 YYNGEE. The CDR3 region has the DNA TGTGCCAGCAGAGTAGCGTGGGGACGTAAAAATTCACCCCTCCACTTT. Translation: CASRVAWGRKNSPLHF. Full variable domain (outside the CDR3, taken from reference TRBV9 and TRBJ1-6): DSGVTQTPKHLITATGQRVTLRCSPRSGDLSVYWYQQSLDQGLQFLIQYYNGEERAKGNILERFSAQQFPDLHSELNLSSLELGDSALYFCASRVAWGRKNSPLHFGNGTRLTVT.

The count of this clonotype is one. As DNA, the CDR3 is TGTGCCAGCAGTCCACCTCCCCGGCAGGGGGCTTGGGAGCTGTTTTTT. Residues: CASSPPPRQGAWELFF. This chain uses TRBV28 with TRBJ2-2; the match to TRBD1 covers 8 bases. V was clipped by 5 bases and J by 9 bases; unmatched bases: 14. This CDR3 is 16 amino acids long. The germline V gene has CDR1 MDHEN and CDR2 SYDVKM.

This clonotype turned up a few times. The chain has TRBV6-5 and TRBJ2-7; D might be TRBD2 (5 bases). This CDR3 comprises 13 residues. V shed 2 bases and J shed 3 bases, with 8 bases lying between them. Germline V lookup: CDR1 MNHEY, CDR2 SVGAGI. DNA for the CDR3: TGTGCCAGCAGTTACAGGGAGAACTACGAGCAGTACTTC. It yields the protein CASSYRENYEQYF.

At least ten counts were recorded for this clonotype. V and J are TRBV7-9 and TRBJ1-5; D is unclear. V shed 7 bases and J shed 6 bases, with 13 bases lying between them. CDR1 SEHNR and CDR2 FQNEAQ come from the germline V gene (reference sequence). The CDR3 is 13 residues long. CDR3 region: CASNEETGQPQHF. The CDR3 region has the DNA TGTGCCAGCAACGAGGAGACTGGTCAGCCCCAGCATTTT.

This clonotype was recorded at least ten times. This sequence joins TRBV24-1 and TRBJ1-5; D is unresolved. V lost 5 bases to trimming and J lost 0 bases, with 16 bases between them. This CDR3 is built from 17 residues. The germline CDR1 and CDR2 sequences are KGHDR and SFDVKD. CDR3 in amino acids: CATSGARGANSNQPQHF. The CDR3 nucleotides read TGTGCCACCAGTGGAGCGAGAGGCGCGAATAGCAATCAGCCCCAGCATTTT.

The genes are TRBV10-3 and TRBJ1-1; D is perhaps TRBD1 (5 bases). The CDR3 is 14 residues long. The V gene lost 6 bases and the J gene lost 4 bases, with 15 bases spanning the gap. CDR1 is ENHRY and CDR2 is SYGVKD in the germline V gene. CDR3 region: CAIRVAQGGTEAFF. In DNA form, the CDR3 reads TGTGCCATCAGGGTCGCCCAGGGCGGCACTGAAGCTTTCTTT.

The chain joins TRBV11-2 to TRBJ2-7; D call uncertain. The CDR3 is made up of 12 amino acids. The V gene's germline CDR1 is SGHAT and CDR2 FQNNGV. V was clipped by 5 bases and J by 3 bases, with 8 bases between them. The CDR3 region has the DNA TGTGCCAGCAGCCCACAGATCTACGAGCAGTACTTC. Translating it yields CASSPQIYEQYF.

The gene calls are TRBV27 and TRBJ1-6, with unresolved D. V was clipped by 7 bases and J by 1 base, with 11 bases between them. The CDR3 is 15 residues long. Looked up from germline, CDR1 is MNHEY and CDR2 is SMNVEV (reference sequence). The CDR3 DNA is TGTGCCAGCACACCTAGTGTATCCTATAATTCACCCCTCCACTTT. Encoded protein: CASTPSVSYNSPLHF.

This clonotype was seen many times. V is TRBV19 and J is TRBJ2-2, with TRBD2 as a possible D gene (6 bases). The V end was cut by 5 bases, the J end by 9 bases, with 13 bases between. Germline V gives CDR1 LNHDA, CDR2 SQIVND (reference sequence). The CDR3 spans 13 residues. CDR3 sequence: CASSARRDWELFF. The CDR3 DNA reads TGTGCCAGTAGTGCCCGGAGGGATTGGGAGCTGTTTTTT.

This clonotype has at least ten counts. J is TRBJ2-2 and V is TRBV4-2; TRBD2 matches 9 bases. The CDR3 is made up of 19 amino acids. The V gene's germline CDR1 is LGHNA and CDR2 YNFKEQ. J gave up 3 bases and V 1 base, and 12 bases lay outside the gene matches. The CDR3 is CASSQVYASGTSYTGELFF. The CDR3 DNA sequence: TGTGCCAGCAGCCAAGTTTATGCTAGCGGGACGTCCTACACCGGGGAGCTGTTTTTT.

Ten or more counts support this clonotype. This chain connects TRBV20-1 to TRBJ1-2; the D gene is possibly TRBD1 (5 bases). The V end was cut by 0 bases, the J end by 8 bases, with 19 bases between. This CDR3 has 15 residues. Germline V lookup: CDR1 DFQATT, CDR2 SNEGSKA (reference sequence). The CDR3: CSAREGTVGWEGYTF. The CDR3 DNA sequence: TGCAGTGCTAGAGAGGGGACGGTTGGTTGGGAGGGCTACACCTTC.

V and J are TRBV20-1 and TRBJ1-1, with a weak D call TRBD1 (6 bases). Germline V gives CDR1 DFQATT, CDR2 SNEGSKA (reference sequence). V was trimmed by 6 bases and J by 4 bases, leaving 18 bases between them. This CDR3 is 14 amino acids long. Written as DNA, the CDR3 is TGCAGTGCCGACCCGGGACAAGGGGTCACTGAAGCTTTCTTT. This encodes CSADPGQGVTEAFF.

This clonotype was detected only a few times. The rearrangement uses TRBV25-1 and TRBJ1-2; D not resolved. The germline gives CDR1 MGHDK, CDR2 SYGVNS. Trimming took 3 bases from V and 6 from J, leaving 11 bases between them. This CDR3 has 13 amino acids. CDR3 sequence reads: CASSDHRFDGYTF. DNA for the CDR3: TGTGCCAGCAGTGATCACAGATTTGATGGCTACACCTTC.

This clonotype was seen at least ten times. An end of the junction differs from the germline gene, which may be a read error. This chain joins TRBV6-2 or TRBV6-3 and TRBJ1-1; 8 bases are shared with TRBD1. The CDR3 covers 14 residues. Germline assignment: CDR1 MNHEY and CDR2 SVGEGT. This chain's CDR3 is CAGRLGQVYTEAFF. The CDR3 region has the DNA TGTGCCGGCAGGTTGGGACAGGTCTACACTGAAGCTTTCTTT.

In its sample, this clonotype was seen a few times. V gene TRBV5-6 combines with J gene TRBJ2-2; 7 bases map to TRBD1. V lost 1 base to trimming and J lost 5 bases; unmatched junction nucleotides: 5. Per the germline V gene, CDR1 is SGHDT and CDR2 is YYEEEE. The CDR3 length is 15 residues. The CDR3 reads CASSLYTGATGELFF. CDR3 DNA: TGTGCCAGCAGCTTGTATACAGGGGCTACCGGGGAGCTGTTTTTT.

There are many counts of this clonotype. The V call is TRBV7-2, the J call TRBJ1-5, with 8 bases that match TRBD1. The CDR3 is made up of 14 amino acids. Trimming at V came to 5 bases and at J to 2 bases, leaving 2 bases not matched to a gene. Germline assignment: CDR1 SGHTA and CDR2 FQGNSA. CDR3 nucleotides: TGTGCCAGCAGCGTGACAGGGGGCAATCAGCCCCAGCATTTT. This sequence encodes CASSVTGGNQPQHF.

This clonotype has ten or more counts. The CDR3 nucleotides read TGTGCCAGCACCCAAGGGGGGGCGTTCTCCTACGAGCAGTACTTC. It yields the protein CASTQGGAFSYEQYF. The genes are TRBV12-3 or TRBV12-4 and TRBJ2-7, with a weak D call TRBD2 (7 bases). The CDR3 runs 15 residues. The V end lost 7 bases, the J end lost 0 bases, and 16 bases lay between the germline ends.

The table lists this clonotype with many counts. The chain employs TRBV7-2 and TRBJ1-2; D not resolved. From germline, CDR1 is SGHTA and CDR2 FQGNSA. V dropped 5 bases and J dropped 6 bases, with 13 bases sitting between them. The CDR3 contains 13 residues. In nucleotides, the CDR3 is TGTGCCAGCAGCATAAGTCCTGGAGATGGCTACACCTTC. Translated, it gives CASSISPGDGYTF.

The table lists this clonotype with a count of one. DNA for the CDR3: TGTGCCAGCAGTTTCTTGACAGGGGGCGACTATGGCTACACCTTC. Its protein is CASSFLTGGDYGYTF. The V and J genes are TRBV28 and TRBJ1-2; 10 bases fit TRBD1. Germline trimming cut 3 bases from V and 3 bases from J; bases unmatched to any gene: 4. CDR3 size: 15 residues. Germline V gives CDR1 MDHEN, CDR2 SYDVKM.

The sample holds many counts of this clonotype. J is TRBJ2-2 and V is TRBV6-2 or TRBV6-3, with 8 nucleotides matching TRBD1. V lost 2 bases to trimming and J lost 4 bases; unmatched junction nucleotides: 12. There are 18 residues in the CDR3. Germline V gives CDR1 MNHEY, CDR2 SVGEGT. CDR3 nucleotides: TGTGCCAGCAGTTACCCCTACTTACGACAGGGGAGCACCGGGGAGCTGTTTTTT. Translated: CASSYPYLRQGSTGELFF.